The T cell receptor (beta chain) described here comes from a study of cytomegalovirus exposure and HLA in healthy donors. Vbeta (60) and Jbeta (13) primers were used in the PCR. The table came from immunoSEQ multiplex PCR; TCRdb's copy has only in-frame clones and leaves some out. The repertoire consists of some 200,000 clones, with about 81% occurring once and the leading ten covering 6.5%. Regarding the study as a whole: Roughly uniform depth of sequencing across donors was assumed in presence/absence analyses. Highly shared variants forming one cluster were likely a sequencing artifact. Reports credit the classifier with highly specific, highly sensitive diagnosis of cytomegalovirus status. 164 TCR beta chains were listed as cytomegalovirus-associated.

Deletions cut 3 bases from V and 7 bases from J, with 9 bases between. The CDR3 is 13 amino acids. Germline values: CDR1 KGHSH, CDR2 LQKENI. With respect to this clone: Its antigen is currently unknown.

J is TRBJ1-4 and V is TRBV18, with D unresolved. The sequence came from a woman in her 50s in good health and CMV-seropositive. Source material: PBMCs. CDR3 amino acids: CASSPDMGEKLFF. The CDR3 DNA reads TGTGCCAGCTCACCCGACATGGGTGAAAAACTGTTTTTT.